Below are 30 T cell receptor beta chains sequenced from a single sample in a study of post-analysis software for immune sequencing data. The library was made from cDNA and included unique molecular identifiers. TCRdb reprocessed the PCR reads via MiXCR and lists one record per CDR3 protein. The sample lists roughly 700,000 distinct CDR3 sequences; approximately 30% were seen once. Points from the study as a whole: Relative to controls, patients had five TRBV segments at higher frequency, with TRBV5-6, TRBV5-1 and TRBV20-1 among these.

These receptors lack a known antigen. Sequenced input: blood. These receptors were obtained from a girl under 18 with multiple sclerosis.

The table lists this clonotype with a few counts. This chain joins TRBV20-1 and TRBJ2-5; tentative D call: TRBD2 (5 bases). Per germline, CDR1 DFQATT and CDR2 SNEGSKA (reference sequence). Deletions cut 5 bases from V and 0 bases from J, with 13 bases between. This CDR3 comprises 14 residues. Written as DNA, the CDR3 is TGCAGTGCTCCGAGGGTGGCGGACCAAGAGACCCAGTACTTC. It specifies CSAPRVADQETQYF.

This clonotype was seen only a few times. The gene calls are TRBV4-1 and TRBJ2-5; D is perhaps TRBD2 (5 bases). This CDR3 has 14 residues. From germline, CDR1 is MGHRA and CDR2 YSYEKL. V shed 6 bases and J shed 5 bases, with 16 bases lying between them. The CDR3 sequence is CASRSGEGGETQYF. The CDR3 nucleotides are TGCGCCAGCAGATCCGGCGAGGGTGGCGAGACCCAGTACTTC.

This clonotype was detected a few times. The V call is TRBV20-1, the J call TRBJ2-5, with D perhaps TRBD2 (6 bases). Germline V CDR1 and CDR2: DFQATT, SNEGSKA (reference sequence). The CDR3 loop spans 11 amino acids. CDR3 DNA sequence: TGCAACATGGGGGGCCAAGAGACCCAGTACTTC. This codes for CNMGGQETQYF.

This chain joins TRBV20-1 and TRBJ2-3; D gene unclear. Germline CDR1 DFQATT, CDR2 SNEGSKA (reference sequence). This CDR3 comprises 11 residues. Here the CDR3 DNA reads TGCAGCTCCCAAGGGACAGATACGCAGTATTTT. Its translation: CSSQGTDTQYF.

The chain joins TRBV27 to TRBJ2-1; 9 bases are a match to TRBD2. The junction had 16 bases not matched to a gene; V was cut back by 1 base and J by 9 bases. This CDR3 comprises 18 residues. CDR1 is MNHEY, CDR2 SMNVEV, per germline (reference sequence). The CDR3 DNA reads as TGTGCCAGCAGTTTATTTCCTATGGGGTCTAGCGGGGAGGGTGAGCAGTTCTTC. It encodes CASSLFPMGSSGEGEQFF.

The table lists this clonotype with a few counts. CDR3 loop: CSAPAGGVLYF. CDR3 in DNA: TGCAGCGCTCCTGCGGGAGGCGTCCTGTACTTC. The rearrangement joins TRBV20-1 to TRBJ2-5, with 8 positions matching TRBD2. Germline CDR1 and CDR2: DFQATT and SNEGSKA (reference sequence). The CDR3 runs to 11 residues.

This clonotype was picked up a small number of times. The chain couples TRBV6-1 to TRBJ2-4; D is undetermined. V lost 2 bases to trimming and J lost 9 bases, with 11 bases between them. CDR1 is MNHNS, CDR2 SASEGT, per germline. The CDR3 sequence is 13 residues long. This chain's CDR3 is CASSETVDGIQYF. The CDR3 DNA is TGTGCCAGCAGTGAAACCGTGGACGGCATTCAGTACTTC.

This clonotype was counted only a few times. The chain combines TRBV6-1 with TRBJ2-1, with 10 nucleotides matching TRBD2. The ends lost 11 bases at V and 11 bases at J; junction bases unmatched: 12. The CDR3 spans 13 residues. The germline gives CDR1 MNHNS, CDR2 SASEGT. The CDR3 bases are TGTGCCGGGAAGGCTAGCGGGAGTTATCAGCAGTTCTTC. Translated, it gives CAGKASGSYQQFF.

This rearrangement joins TRBV20-1 to TRBJ2-3; D might be TRBD2 (6 bases). Germline V CDR1 and CDR2: DFQATT, SNEGSKA (reference sequence). V was clipped by 6 bases and J by 9 bases, with 16 bases between them. The CDR3 spans 12 residues. CDR3 amino acids: CSASGGGGTQYF. CDR3 sequence (DNA): TGCAGTGCAAGTGGGGGTGGAGGGACGCAGTATTTT.

V usage is TRBV10-3 and J usage is TRBJ2-5; 7 bases map to TRBD1. This CDR3 region has 13 residues. The V and J ends lost 6 bases and 5 bases, in that order; junction bases with no gene match: 6. Germline CDR1 reads ENHRY; CDR2 reads SYGVKD. The CDR3 coding sequence is TGTGCCATCAGCGGAACAGGGGTGGAGACCCAGTACTTC. This encodes CAISGTGVETQYF.

This clonotype was counted between two and nine times. The chain links TRBV28 to TRBJ2-3, with 7 bases aligning to TRBD1. The V and J ends lost 7 bases and 1 base, in that order; junction bases with no gene match: 8. Per the germline V gene, CDR1 is MDHEN and CDR2 is SYDVKM. This CDR3 spans 15 amino acids. DNA of the CDR3: TGTGCCAGCACACCCAGGGGGATCGGCACAGATACGCAGTATTTT. Translating gives CASTPRGIGTDTQYF.

In its sample, this clonotype was seen a few times. A read error may produce the germline difference seen at one junction end. The chain combines TRBV7-9 with TRBJ1-2; tentative D call: TRBD1 (5 bases). CDR3 length: 14 residues. Germline CDR1 reads SEHNR; CDR2 reads FQNEAQ (reference sequence). CDR3 DNA: TGCGCCAGCAGCTTAGGGGCGACAAATTATGGCTACACCTTC. It yields the protein CASSLGATNYGYTF.

This clonotype was detected only a few times. The rearrangement joins TRBV7-2 to TRBJ1-1; D is ambiguous. With 0 bases removed from V and 0 bases from J, the gap between germline ends came to 8 bases. CDR3 length: 15 residues. The germline CDR1 and CDR2 sequences are SGHTA and FQGNSA. This CDR3 reads CASSLASAVNTEAFF. The DNA for the CDR3 is TGTGCCAGCAGCTTAGCGTCGGCAGTGAACACTGAAGCTTTCTTT.

The genes are TRBV10-3 and TRBJ2-4; 10 nucleotides match TRBD1. V was pared by 2 bases and J by 8 bases, with 3 bases of the junction left unmatched. Germline values: CDR1 ENHRY, CDR2 SYGVKD. CDR3 length equals 14 residues. The CDR3 DNA follows: TGTGCCATCAGTGAGCGGGACAGGGGTGACATTCAGTACTTC. It codes for CAISERDRGDIQYF.

Concerning this clonotype itself: The germline gene is not matched at one end of the junction; a read error may be the cause. This sequence joins TRBV5-6 and TRBJ2-5, with D tentatively TRBD1 or TRBD2 (5 bases each). The J call may be in error: the DNA end matches TRBJ2-7 better. Germline V lookup: CDR1 SGHDT, CDR2 YYEEEE. This CDR3 is built from 15 residues. The CDR3 sequence is CAGSPPGTGYYEQYF. The CDR3 DNA reads TGTGCCGGCAGCCCCCCCGGGACGGGCTACTACGAGCAGTACTTC.

This clonotype was detected many times. This chain connects TRBV4-3 to TRBJ2-7; TRBD1 aligns across 11 bases. The CDR3 totals 16 residues. The germline V gene encodes CDR1 LGHNA and CDR2 YSLEER. The junction had 6 bases not matched to a gene; V was cut back by 1 base and J by 4 bases. The CDR3 DNA follows: TGCGCCAGCAGCCAAGGCCGAGGACAGGGGGCTTACGAGCAGTACTTC. Translating it yields CASSQGRGQGAYEQYF.

V gene TRBV29-1 combines with J gene TRBJ1-4, with TRBD1 identical over 7 bases. Looked up from germline, CDR1 is SQVTM and CDR2 is ANQGSEA. The V segment lost 0 bases and the J segment 7 bases; nucleotides outside the gene matches: 11. This CDR3 has 16 residues. The CDR3 reads CSVEDPGWAGGEKLFF. The CDR3 DNA follows: TGCAGCGTTGAAGATCCCGGGTGGGCAGGGGGTGAAAAACTGTTTTTT.

In its sample, this clonotype was seen a few times. The chain joins TRBV7-9 to TRBJ2-3; the match to TRBD1 covers 7 bases. Germline V gives CDR1 SEHNR, CDR2 FQNEAQ (reference sequence). The CDR3 loop spans 15 amino acids. V lost 5 bases and J lost 2; bases outside the gene matches: 7. The CDR3 bases are TGTGCCAGCAGCCCCGGGACAGCATTCACAGATACGCAGTATTTT. Protein product: CASSPGTAFTDTQYF.

This clonotype came up a few times. The chain has TRBV9 and TRBJ1-6; D may be TRBD1 (5 bases). Trimming pared 0 bases from V and 7 bases from J, leaving 8 bases between. Germline lookup yields CDR1 SGDLS and CDR2 YYNGEE. The CDR3 length is 14 residues. For the CDR3, the DNA is TGTGCCAGCAGCGTAGGGGACCCCAATTCACCCCTCCACTTT. Amino acid sequence: CASSVGDPNSPLHF.

The gene calls are TRBV27 and TRBJ2-1; D remains ambiguous. Trimming pared 5 bases from V and 2 bases from J, leaving 16 bases between. The CDR3 has 16 residues. Germline CDR1 and CDR2: MNHEY and SMNVEV (reference sequence). Here the CDR3 reads CASSPNWDITYNEQFF. In DNA form, the CDR3 reads TGTGCCAGCAGTCCGAATTGGGATATAACCTACAATGAGCAGTTCTTC.

This clonotype has only a few counts. V and J are TRBV27 and TRBJ2-7; no firm D call. Germline lookup yields CDR1 MNHEY and CDR2 SMNVEV (reference sequence). This CDR3 has 14 residues. With 1 base removed from V and 4 bases from J, the gap between germline ends came to 11 bases. CDR3 in DNA: TGTGCCAGCAGTTTATATCCTACTCAGTACGAGCAGTACTTC. Its translation: CASSLYPTQYEQYF.

V gene TRBV29-1 combines with J gene TRBJ1-1; TRBD1 aligns across 9 bases. CDR1 and CDR2 (germline): SQVTM, ANQGSEA. The CDR3 has 14 residues. The V gene end was trimmed by 7 bases and the J gene end by 1 base; junction bases not matched to a gene: 7. The CDR3 sequence: CSGWTGVGNTEAFF. In DNA form, the CDR3 reads TGCAGCGGATGGACAGGGGTGGGGAACACTGAAGCTTTCTTT.

The CDR3 loop reads CSARDPSGPPTLNTEAFF. DNA for the CDR3: TGCAGTGCTAGAGATCCGTCCGGGCCACCTACCCTGAACACTGAAGCTTTCTTT. V gene TRBV20-1 combines with J gene TRBJ1-1, with D unresolved. CDR1 is DFQATT, CDR2 SNEGSKA, per germline (reference sequence). V was pared by 0 bases and J by 0 bases, with 20 bases between. The CDR3 runs 18 residues.

The rearrangement joins TRBV20-1 to TRBJ2-5; 9 positions match TRBD2. The CDR3 has 15 residues. Germline V gene sequence: CDR1 DFQATT, CDR2 SNEGSKA (reference sequence). J lost 5 bases, V lost 1 base, and 8 bases had no gene match. CDR3 sequence (DNA): TGCAGTGCTAGAGTGCGGCTAGCGGGGAGGGAGACCCAGTACTTC. Its protein product is CSARVRLAGRETQYF.

This clonotype was counted ten times or more. The chain combines TRBV15 with TRBJ2-7; D call uncertain. Germline-derived CDR1 and CDR2 are LNHNV and YYDKDF (reference sequence). The CDR3 covers 13 residues. Trimming took off 3 bases at V and 4 bases at J, with 10 bases between the two ends. The CDR3 sequence: CATSRDLTYEQYF. CDR3 nucleotide sequence: TGTGCCACCAGCAGGGACCTTACTTACGAGCAGTACTTC.

The gene calls are TRBV9 and TRBJ2-2; TRBD1 matches 9 bases. Trimming took 0 bases from V and 6 from J; bases not matched to a gene: 15. The length of the CDR3 is 19 residues. Per the germline V gene, CDR1 is SGDLS and CDR2 is YYNGEE. Here the CDR3 reads CASSVDRPRDREDPGELFF. The CDR3 DNA is TGTGCCAGCAGCGTAGACCGACCCCGGGACAGGGAAGATCCCGGGGAGCTGTTTTTT.

This clonotype came up a few times. The gene calls are TRBV4-2 and TRBJ2-3, with D unresolved. Trimming stripped 1 base from V and 9 bases from J, with 5 bases between. Germline V gene sequence: CDR1 LGHNA, CDR2 YNFKEQ. The CDR3 consists of 11 residues. CDR3: CASSQVGTQYF. The CDR3 coding sequence is TGTGCCAGCAGCCAAGTCGGCACGCAGTATTTT.

The J gene is TRBJ2-5, the V gene TRBV6-5; D is tentatively TRBD1 or TRBD2 (5 bases each). CDR3 length: 12 residues. CDR1 and CDR2 from the germline V gene are MNHEY and SVGAGI. Between the trimmed V and J ends, which lost 8 bases and 5 bases, there was a span of 12 bases. CDR3 bases: TGTGCCAGCGGGACGGGCTGGGAGACCCAGTACTTC. This gives the protein CASGTGWETQYF.

This clonotype showed up many times. The chain carries TRBV6-5 and TRBJ2-7; 12 bases map to TRBD1. With 2 bases clipped from V and 7 bases from J, the junction kept 12 bases outside the gene matches. Germline CDR1 and CDR2: MNHEY and SVGAGI. The CDR3 is 17 amino acids. CDR3 region: CASSYHSRDRGQWEQYF. In nucleotides, the CDR3 is TGTGCCAGCAGTTACCATTCCCGGGACAGGGGGCAGTGGGAGCAGTACTTC.

As regards this clonotype: Just one base apart from a much larger clone, this may be a read error. This chain joins TRBV6-1 and TRBJ2-3; D is perhaps TRBD1 (5 bases). Germline V gene sequence: CDR1 MNHNS, CDR2 SASEGT. The CDR3 contains 13 residues. DNA for the CDR3: TGTACCAGCAGTGACGCAGGGTGGGATACGCAGTATTTT. This encodes CTSSDAGWDTQYF.